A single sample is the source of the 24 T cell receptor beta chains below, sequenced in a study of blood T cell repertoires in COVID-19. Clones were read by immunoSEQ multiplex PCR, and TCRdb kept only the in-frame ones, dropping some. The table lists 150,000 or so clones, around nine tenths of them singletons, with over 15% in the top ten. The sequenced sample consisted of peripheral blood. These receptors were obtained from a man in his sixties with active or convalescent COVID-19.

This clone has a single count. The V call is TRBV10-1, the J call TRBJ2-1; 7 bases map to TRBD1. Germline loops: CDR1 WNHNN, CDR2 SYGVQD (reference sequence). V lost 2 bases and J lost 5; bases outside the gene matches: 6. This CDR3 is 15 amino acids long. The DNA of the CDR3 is TGCGCCAGCAGTGAGCATCAGACAGGGAACAATGAGCAGTTCTTC. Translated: CASSEHQTGNNEQFF.

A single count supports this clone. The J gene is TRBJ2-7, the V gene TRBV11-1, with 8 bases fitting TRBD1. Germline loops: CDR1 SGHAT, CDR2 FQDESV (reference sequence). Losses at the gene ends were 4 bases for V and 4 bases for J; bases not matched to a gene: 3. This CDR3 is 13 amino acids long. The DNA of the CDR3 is TGTGCCAGCAGCTCGACAGGGGTATACGAGCAGTACTTC. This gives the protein CASSSTGVYEQYF.

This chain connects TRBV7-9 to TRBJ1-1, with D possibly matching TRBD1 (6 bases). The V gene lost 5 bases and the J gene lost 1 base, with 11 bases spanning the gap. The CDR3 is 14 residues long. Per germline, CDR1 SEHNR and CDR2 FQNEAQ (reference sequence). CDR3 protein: CASSVDRKNTEAFF. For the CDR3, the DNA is TGTGCCAGCAGCGTGGACAGAAAGAACACTGAAGCTTTCTTT.

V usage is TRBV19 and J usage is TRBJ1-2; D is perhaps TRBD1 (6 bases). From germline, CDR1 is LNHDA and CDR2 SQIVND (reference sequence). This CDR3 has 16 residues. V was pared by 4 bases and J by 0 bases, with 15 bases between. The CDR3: CASSTSYGGPNYGYTF. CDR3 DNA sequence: TGTGCCAGTAGTACCTCGTATGGGGGCCCTAACTATGGCTACACCTTC.

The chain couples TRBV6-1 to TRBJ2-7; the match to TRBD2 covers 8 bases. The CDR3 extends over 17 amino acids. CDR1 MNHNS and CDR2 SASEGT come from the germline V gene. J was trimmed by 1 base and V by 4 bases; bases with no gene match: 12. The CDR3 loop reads CASSVLASGSNSYEQYF. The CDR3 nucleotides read TGTGCCAGCAGTGTTTTGGCTAGCGGGTCAAATTCCTACGAGCAGTACTTC.

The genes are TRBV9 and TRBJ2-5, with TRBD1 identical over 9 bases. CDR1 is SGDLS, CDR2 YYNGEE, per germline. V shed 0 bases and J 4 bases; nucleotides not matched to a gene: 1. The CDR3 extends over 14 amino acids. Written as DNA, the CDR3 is TGTGCCAGCAGCGTAGACAGGGGGCGAGAGACCCAGTACTTC. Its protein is CASSVDRGRETQYF.

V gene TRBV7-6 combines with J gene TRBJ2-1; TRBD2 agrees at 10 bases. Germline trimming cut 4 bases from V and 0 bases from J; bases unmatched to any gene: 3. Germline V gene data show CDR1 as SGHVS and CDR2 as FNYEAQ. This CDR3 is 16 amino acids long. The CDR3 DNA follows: TGTGCCAGCAGCTCCAGCGGGGGGGCCTCCTACAATGAGCAGTTCTTC. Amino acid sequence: CASSSSGGASYNEQFF.

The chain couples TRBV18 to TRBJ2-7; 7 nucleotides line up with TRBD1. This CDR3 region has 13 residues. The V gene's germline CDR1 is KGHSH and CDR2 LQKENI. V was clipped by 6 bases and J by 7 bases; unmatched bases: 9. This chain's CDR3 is CASSETGLGEQYF. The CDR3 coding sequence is TGTGCCAGCTCCGAGACAGGGCTCGGGGAGCAGTACTTC.

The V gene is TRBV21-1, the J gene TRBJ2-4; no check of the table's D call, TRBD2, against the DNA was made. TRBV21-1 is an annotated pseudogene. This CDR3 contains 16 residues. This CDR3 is CASSPPRAGSKNIQYF. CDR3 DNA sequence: TGTGCCAGCAGCCCCCCCCGGGCGGGTTCCAAAAACATTCAGTACTTC.

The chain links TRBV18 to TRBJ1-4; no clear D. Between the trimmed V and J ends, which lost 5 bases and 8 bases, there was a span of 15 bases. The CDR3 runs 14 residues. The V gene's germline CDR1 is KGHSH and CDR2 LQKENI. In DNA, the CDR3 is TGTGCCAGCTCATCAACGGGAGGTGTAGAAAAACTGTTTTTT. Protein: CASSSTGGVEKLFF. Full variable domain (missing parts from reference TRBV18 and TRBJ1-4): NAGVMQNPRHLVRRRGQEARLRCSPMKGHSHVYWYRQLPEEGLKFMVYLQKENIIDESGMPKERFSAEFPKEGPSILRIQQVVRGDSAAYFCASSSTGGVEKLFFGSGTQLSVL.

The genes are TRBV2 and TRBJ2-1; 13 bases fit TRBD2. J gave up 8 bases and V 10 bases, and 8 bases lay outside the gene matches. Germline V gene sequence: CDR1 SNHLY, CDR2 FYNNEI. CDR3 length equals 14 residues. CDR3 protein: CATRWTSGRYEQFF. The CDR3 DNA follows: TGTGCCACCAGATGGACTAGCGGGAGATATGAGCAGTTCTTC.

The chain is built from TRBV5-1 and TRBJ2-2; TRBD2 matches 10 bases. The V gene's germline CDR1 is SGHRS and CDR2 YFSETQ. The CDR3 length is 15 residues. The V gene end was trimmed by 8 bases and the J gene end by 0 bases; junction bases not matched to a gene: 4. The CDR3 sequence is CASNLAGANTGELFF. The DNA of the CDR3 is TGCGCCAGTAACCTAGCGGGAGCGAACACCGGGGAGCTGTTTTTT.

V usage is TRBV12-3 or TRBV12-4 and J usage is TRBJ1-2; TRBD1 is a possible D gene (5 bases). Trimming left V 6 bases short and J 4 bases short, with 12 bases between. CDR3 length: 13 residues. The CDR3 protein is CASSQTATYGYTF. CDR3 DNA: TGTGCCAGCAGCCAGACAGCTACCTATGGCTACACCTTC.

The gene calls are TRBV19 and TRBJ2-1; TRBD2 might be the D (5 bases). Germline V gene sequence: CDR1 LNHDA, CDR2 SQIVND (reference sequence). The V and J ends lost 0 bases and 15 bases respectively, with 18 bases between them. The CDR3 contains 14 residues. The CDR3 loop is CASSIDLERNSPFF. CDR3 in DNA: TGTGCCAGTAGTATAGATCTGGAGCGGAACAGCCCGTTCTTC.

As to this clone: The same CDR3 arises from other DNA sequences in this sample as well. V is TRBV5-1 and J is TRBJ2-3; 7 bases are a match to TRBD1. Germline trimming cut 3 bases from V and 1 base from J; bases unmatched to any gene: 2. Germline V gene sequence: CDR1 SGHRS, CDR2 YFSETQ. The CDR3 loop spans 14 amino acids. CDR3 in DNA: TGCGCCAGCAGCTCAGGACAGGGCACAGATACGCAGTATTTT. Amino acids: CASSSGQGTDTQYF.

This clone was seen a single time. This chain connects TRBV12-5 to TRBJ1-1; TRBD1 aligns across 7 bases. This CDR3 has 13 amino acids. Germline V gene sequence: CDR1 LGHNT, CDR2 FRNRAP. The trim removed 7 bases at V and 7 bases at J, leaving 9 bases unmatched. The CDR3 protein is CASARQGRDEAFF. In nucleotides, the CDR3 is TGTGCTAGTGCCCGACAGGGAAGAGATGAAGCTTTCTTT.

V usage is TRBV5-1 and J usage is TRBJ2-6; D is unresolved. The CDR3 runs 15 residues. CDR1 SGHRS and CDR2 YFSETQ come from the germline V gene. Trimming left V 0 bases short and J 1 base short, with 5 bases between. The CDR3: CASSLALSGANVLTF. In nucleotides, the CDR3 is TGCGCCAGCAGCTTGGCCTTATCTGGGGCCAACGTCCTGACTTTC.

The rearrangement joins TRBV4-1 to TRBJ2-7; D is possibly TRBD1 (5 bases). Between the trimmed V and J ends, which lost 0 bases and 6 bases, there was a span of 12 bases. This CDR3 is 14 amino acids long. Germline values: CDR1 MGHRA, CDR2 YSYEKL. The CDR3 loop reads CASSQERTTSEQYF. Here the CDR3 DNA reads TGCGCCAGCAGCCAAGAACGGACAACCTCCGAGCAGTACTTC.

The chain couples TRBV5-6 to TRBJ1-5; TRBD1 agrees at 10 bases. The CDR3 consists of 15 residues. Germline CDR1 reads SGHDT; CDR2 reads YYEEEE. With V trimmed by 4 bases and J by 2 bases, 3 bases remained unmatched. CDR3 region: CASSPGTGGNQPQHF. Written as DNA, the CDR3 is TGTGCCAGCAGCCCTGGGACAGGGGGCAATCAGCCCCAGCATTTT.

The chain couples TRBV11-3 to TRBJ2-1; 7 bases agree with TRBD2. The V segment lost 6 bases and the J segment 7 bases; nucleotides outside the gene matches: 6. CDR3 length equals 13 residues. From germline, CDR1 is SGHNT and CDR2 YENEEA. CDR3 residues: CASREGGRNEQFF. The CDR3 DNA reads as TGTGCCAGCAGAGAGGGAGGGCGAAATGAGCAGTTCTTC.

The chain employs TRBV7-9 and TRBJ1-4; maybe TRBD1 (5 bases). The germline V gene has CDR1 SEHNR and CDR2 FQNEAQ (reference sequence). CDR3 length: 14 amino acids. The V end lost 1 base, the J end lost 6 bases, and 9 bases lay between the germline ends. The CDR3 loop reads CASSLGGADEKLFF. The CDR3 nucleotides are TGTGCCAGCAGCTTAGGGGGCGCAGATGAAAAACTGTTTTTT.

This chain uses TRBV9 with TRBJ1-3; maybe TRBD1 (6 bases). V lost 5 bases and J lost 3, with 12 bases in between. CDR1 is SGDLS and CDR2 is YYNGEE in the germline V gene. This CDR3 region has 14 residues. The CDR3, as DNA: TGTGCCAGCAGTGGGGGGGCGCTTGGAAACACCATATATTTT. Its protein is CASSGGALGNTIYF.

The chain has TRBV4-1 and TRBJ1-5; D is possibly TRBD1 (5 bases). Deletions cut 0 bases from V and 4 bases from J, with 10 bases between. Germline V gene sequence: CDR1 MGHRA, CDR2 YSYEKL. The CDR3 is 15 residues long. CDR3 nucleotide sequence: TGCGCCAGCAGCCAAGATGGGGCGGGGAATCAGCCCCAGCATTTT. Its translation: CASSQDGAGNQPQHF.

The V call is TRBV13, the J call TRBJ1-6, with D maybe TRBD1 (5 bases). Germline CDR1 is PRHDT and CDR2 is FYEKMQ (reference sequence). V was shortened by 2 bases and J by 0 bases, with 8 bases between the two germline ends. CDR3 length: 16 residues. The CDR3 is CASSLWQGSYNSPLHF. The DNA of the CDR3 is TGTGCCAGCAGCTTATGGCAGGGCTCCTATAATTCACCCCTCCACTTT.